This TCR beta chain came from a study of blood T cells in healthy people across ages. Study conclusions and caveats: The long-lived group displayed more naive CD4+ cells, plus higher diversity, than the aged donors did.

The V gene's germline CDR1 is SGHNT and CDR2 YENEEA. Trimming stripped 5 bases from V and 4 bases from J, with 15 bases between. The CDR3 is made up of 15 amino acids. This clonotype has just one count. Its antigen remains unknown. The second PCR ran 7 to 11 cycles with a sample-barcoded 5' primer and J-beta primers. TCRdb used MiXCR to reprocess the 5' RACE reads, holding one entry per CDR3 protein. The sample has approximately 730,000 distinct CDR3 sequences; about 55% are singletons. The source of this sequence is a man at least 80 years old in good health. This sequence joins TRBV11-3 and TRBJ2-1; weak D call: TRBD1 (5 bases). The source material was blood. The CDR3 sequence is CASSPPGSAYNEQFF. For the CDR3, the DNA is TGTGCCAGCAGCCCCCCAGGGTCGGCGTACAATGAGCAGTTCTTC.